The 24 T cell receptor beta chains in this list originate from one sample, sequenced in a study of CD8 T cells in ankylosing spondylitis. In TCRdb, the 5' RACE reads were re-called with MiXCR into one record per CDR3 protein. The sample carries tens of thousands of distinct CDR3 sequences, under 30% recorded once. Sequencing was carried out using blood, either unsorted or a sorted T cell fraction (not recorded which). Source of these receptors: a male donor with ankylosing spondylitis or in good health (not recorded which).

This rearrangement joins TRBV28 to TRBJ2-2; D possibly corresponds to TRBD2 (6 bases). The CDR3 is 13 amino acids. The germline V gene encodes CDR1 MDHEN and CDR2 SYDVKM. With 3 bases removed from V and 8 bases from J, the gap between germline ends came to 10 bases. The DNA of the CDR3 is TGTGCCAGCAGTTTCCTCAGCGGGGGGGAGCTGTTTTTT. Its translation is CASSFLSGGELFF. Full variable domain (rest looked up from reference TRBV28 and TRBJ2-2): DVKVTQSSRYLVKRTGEKVFLECVQDMDHENMFWYRQDPGLGLRLIYFSYDVKMKEKGDIPEGYSVSREKKERFSLILESASTNQTSMYLCASSFLSGGELFFGEGSRLTVL.

The chain has TRBV27 and TRBJ2-3; 8 nucleotides agree with TRBD2. The germline V gene encodes CDR1 MNHEY and CDR2 SMNVEV (reference sequence). The CDR3 is 17 amino acids. V shed 6 bases and J 2 bases; nucleotides not matched to a gene: 13. The CDR3 nucleotides are TGTGCCAGCAGAAACCTTCCGGGACTAGGGGTCACAGATACGCAGTATTTT. Residues: CASRNLPGLGVTDTQYF.

The chain recombines TRBV7-9 with TRBJ2-7; the D call may be TRBD1 or TRBD2 (5 bases each). The V gene's germline CDR1 is SEHNR and CDR2 FQNEAQ (reference sequence). CDR3 size: 11 residues. V gave up 10 bases and J gave up 6 bases, with 13 bases separating them. The CDR3 DNA follows: TGTGCCACAACCGGGACCAGCGAGCAGTACTTC. Protein product: CATTGTSEQYF.

This clonotype came up a few times. The chain joins TRBV20-1 to TRBJ1-2; no firm D call. Trimming stripped 4 bases from V and 7 bases from J, with 16 bases between. Germline loops: CDR1 DFQATT, CDR2 SNEGSKA (reference sequence). This CDR3 has 13 amino acids. Here the CDR3 reads CSANRPGEGGYTF. The CDR3 bases are TGCAGTGCTAACCGTCCGGGTGAGGGTGGCTACACCTTC.

The chain uses TRBV6-6 and TRBJ1-2; D possibly corresponds to TRBD1 (6 bases). The CDR3 has 11 amino acids. Germline CDR1 MNHNY, CDR2 SVGAGI (reference sequence). Trimming removed 4 bases at V and 7 bases at J, with 7 bases between. The CDR3 DNA reads as TGTGCCAGCAGTTCAGGGGTTGGCTACACCTTC. Protein: CASSSGVGYTF.

This chain uses TRBV18 with TRBJ2-2, with 12 bases lining up with TRBD2. The CDR3 has 16 residues. CDR1 and CDR2 (germline): KGHSH, LQKENI. The V gene end was trimmed by 6 bases and the J gene end by 4 bases; junction bases not matched to a gene: 6. The CDR3 DNA follows: TGTGCCAGCTCCGAGACTAGCGGGGGATCCACCGGGGAGCTGTTTTTT. It codes for CASSETSGGSTGELFF.

This chain connects TRBV20-1 to TRBJ1-4; 9 nucleotides align to TRBD1. CDR1 and CDR2 from the germline V gene are DFQATT and SNEGSKA (reference sequence). V trimming: 3 bases; J trimming: 7 bases; junction bases outside the gene matches: 3. The CDR3 has 13 residues. The CDR3 region has the DNA TGCAGTGCTAGTGCGGGACAGGGTGAAAAACTGTTTTTT. Its translation: CSASAGQGEKLFF.

This chain uses TRBV5-5 with TRBJ1-1, with no clear D. Germline CDR1 and CDR2: SGHKS and YYEKEE (reference sequence). The V and J ends lost 3 bases and 5 bases respectively, with 11 bases between them. The CDR3 sequence is 13 residues long. In DNA, the CDR3 is TGTGCCAGCAGCTGGCCGGTGGGTACTGAAGCTTTCTTT. Encoded protein: CASSWPVGTEAFF.

V is TRBV20-1 and J is TRBJ1-5; no clear D. CDR1 and CDR2 from the germline V gene are DFQATT and SNEGSKA (reference sequence). The ends were cut back, 2 bases at V and 6 bases at J, with 26 bases in the middle. The CDR3 runs to 18 residues. CDR3 nucleotides: TGCAGTGCTAGATCGACCCGACGGGAGGAGGGAGTGGGTCAGCCCCAGCATTTT. Amino acids: CSARSTRREEGVGQPQHF.

The chain recombines TRBV7-9 with TRBJ1-1, with D tentatively TRBD1 (5 bases). This CDR3 is 17 amino acids long. Germline V gene sequence: CDR1 SEHNR, CDR2 FQNEAQ (reference sequence). Trimming cost V 2 bases and J 3 bases, with 19 bases left between them. The DNA for the CDR3 is TGTGCCAGCAGCTTATGGGCAGTAGGGGTGAGGTACACTGAAGCTTTCTTT. It codes for CASSLWAVGVRYTEAFF.

This sequence joins TRBV20-1 and TRBJ1-6; tentative D call: TRBD1 (5 bases). The V end was cut by 6 bases, the J end by 0 bases, with 15 bases between. The CDR3 length is 16 residues. CDR1 and CDR2 from the germline V gene are DFQATT and SNEGSKA (reference sequence). The CDR3 is CSAQAGGYSYNSPLHF. The CDR3 nucleotides read TGCAGTGCCCAAGCCGGGGGATACTCCTATAATTCACCCCTCCACTTT.

The chain is built from TRBV3-1 and TRBJ2-1; the match to TRBD2 covers 7 bases. The CDR3 runs to 15 residues. Per germline, CDR1 LGHDT and CDR2 YNNKEL (reference sequence). V shed 1 base and J 8 bases; nucleotides not matched to a gene: 8. CDR3 DNA sequence: TGTGCCAGCAGCCAAGTCCAGCGGGGAATGTATGAGCAGTTCTTC. Translation: CASSQVQRGMYEQFF.

V gene TRBV20-1 combines with J gene TRBJ2-1, with 7 bases identical to TRBD2. J gave up 3 bases and V 3 bases, and 11 bases lay outside the gene matches. This CDR3 is built from 16 residues. CDR1 DFQATT and CDR2 SNEGSKA come from the germline V gene (reference sequence). This CDR3 reads CSARPSGGEDYNEQFF. The CDR3 bases are TGCAGTGCTAGGCCTAGCGGTGGAGAGGACTACAATGAGCAGTTCTTC.

The chain employs TRBV7-3 and TRBJ1-1; D gene uncertain. Germline assignment: CDR1 SGHTA and CDR2 FQGTGA. The CDR3 totals 20 residues. Deletions cut 3 bases from V and 3 bases from J, with 29 bases between. The DNA of the CDR3 is TGTGCCAGCAGCTTCTTGAAGGTTTTAGCTTGGTGTGGCGGGGACACTGAAGCTTTCTTT. It translates to CASSFLKVLAWCGGDTEAFF.

The CDR3 is CASSLGVGDSEAFF. In DNA form, the CDR3 reads TGTGCCAGCAGCTTAGGAGTGGGTGACAGTGAAGCTTTCTTT. This rearrangement joins TRBV7-8 to TRBJ1-1; possible D gene TRBD1, 5 bases. Between the trimmed V and J ends, which lost 1 base and 7 bases, there was a span of 13 bases. The CDR3 covers 14 residues. The V gene's germline CDR1 is SGHVS and CDR2 FQNEAQ.

The chain has TRBV5-1 and TRBJ1-3; D unclear. Trimming shortened V by 8 bases and J by 0 bases, and 18 bases separated the two germline ends. CDR3 length equals 16 residues. CDR1 SGHRS and CDR2 YFSETQ come from the germline V gene. The CDR3 region has the DNA TGCGCCAGTAGTTTAGGTGCGGTTTCCTCTGGAAACACCATATATTTT. It specifies CASSLGAVSSGNTIYF. Full variable domain (missing parts from reference TRBV5-1 and TRBJ1-3): KAGVTQTPRYLIKTRGQQVTLSCSPISGHRSVSWYQQTPGQGLQFLFEYFSETQRNKGNFPGRFSGRQFSNSRSEMNVSTLELGDSALYLCASSLGAVSSGNTIYFGEGSWLTVV.

This clonotype was counted a few times. The rearrangement joins TRBV3-1 to TRBJ2-3; the D gene could be TRBD1 or TRBD2 (5 bases each). Looked up from germline, CDR1 is LGHDT and CDR2 is YNNKEL (reference sequence). CDR3 size: 16 residues. Between the trimmed V and J ends, which lost 5 bases and 6 bases, there was a span of 21 bases. The CDR3 loop is CASSYSFRDPRDTQYF. In DNA form, the CDR3 reads TGTGCCAGCAGCTACAGCTTCCGGGACCCAAGGGATACGCAGTATTTT.

V usage is TRBV7-6 and J usage is TRBJ2-7; TRBD2 might be the D (6 bases). This CDR3 contains 15 residues. Trimming took 1 base from V and 4 from J, leaving 14 bases between them. Germline V gene lookup returns CDR1 SGHVS and CDR2 FNYEAQ. This CDR3 reads CASSLGAGLEYEQYF. The CDR3, as DNA: TGTGCCAGCAGCTTAGGTGCGGGGCTCGAGTACGAGCAGTACTTC. The entire variable domain, with the rest obtained from reference TRBV7-6 and TRBJ2-7, is as follows: GAGVSQSPRYKVTKRGQDVALRCDPISGHVSLYWYRQALGQGPEFLTYFNYEAQQDKSGLPNDRFSAERPEGSISTLTIQRTEQRDSAMYRCASSLGAGLEYEQYFGPGTRLTVT.

The table lists this clonotype with a few counts. The chain has TRBV27 and TRBJ2-2, with D possibly matching TRBD1 (6 bases). V dropped 2 bases and J dropped 5 bases, with 15 bases sitting between them. CDR3 length: 16 residues. Germline CDR1 reads MNHEY; CDR2 reads SMNVEV (reference sequence). CDR3 sequence (DNA): TGTGCCAGCAGTTTAAAACAGGGCGATTGGACCGGGGAGCTGTTTTTT. Its protein is CASSLKQGDWTGELFF.

A word on this clonotype: Germline and junction disagree at one end, which may indicate a read error. The V and J genes are TRBV15 and TRBJ2-1; D unresolved. This CDR3 is 11 amino acids long. Germline V gene sequence: CDR1 LNHNV, CDR2 YYDKDF (reference sequence). The CDR3 region is CATSRYNDQFF. CDR3 DNA: TGTGCCACCAGCAGGTACAATGACCAGTTCTTC.

The chain is built from TRBV7-9 and TRBJ2-1; perhaps TRBD1 as D (6 bases). Per the germline V gene, CDR1 is SEHNR and CDR2 is FQNEAQ (reference sequence). This CDR3 is built from 13 residues. V lost 5 bases to trimming and J lost 12 bases, with 17 bases between them. CDR3 sequence reads: CASSLENRVWQFF. Written as DNA, the CDR3 is TGTGCCAGCAGCCTCGAGAACAGGGTCTGGCAGTTCTTC.

This clonotype was seen more than once but under ten times. The rearrangement joins TRBV18 to TRBJ2-3; maybe TRBD2 (6 bases). Germline V lookup: CDR1 KGHSH, CDR2 LQKENI. V shed 10 bases and J shed 0 bases, with 8 bases lying between them. The CDR3 has 12 residues. The CDR3 here is CATGGSTDTQYF. Written as DNA, the CDR3 is TGTGCCACCGGGGGTAGCACAGATACGCAGTATTTT. Based on the CDR3 plus reference TRBV18 and TRBJ2-3, the full variable domain is NAGVMQNPRHLVRRRGQEARLRCSPMKGHSHVYWYRQLPEEGLKFMVYLQKENIIDESGMPKERFSAEFPKEGPSILRIQQVVRGDSAAYFCATGGSTDTQYFGPGTRLTVL.

The chain is built from TRBV6-2 or TRBV6-3 and TRBJ2-7; D is perhaps TRBD1 (6 bases). The CDR3 has 16 residues. The V and J ends lost 8 bases and 0 bases respectively, with 20 bases between them. Germline V gene data show CDR1 as MNHEY and CDR2 as SVGEGT. As DNA, the CDR3 is TGTGCCAGCGATCGGCCCCCGGGACAAAACTCCTACGAGCAGTACTTC. Protein: CASDRPPGQNSYEQYF.

This clonotype has ten or more counts. This chain links TRBV29-1 with TRBJ2-3, with 8 bases that match TRBD2. The CDR3 runs 15 residues. Germline V lookup: CDR1 SQVTM, CDR2 ANQGSEA. The trim removed 8 bases at V and 2 bases at J, leaving 12 bases unmatched. The CDR3 sequence: CSSRGGSGDTDTQYF. CDR3 coding DNA: TGCAGCTCGCGAGGGGGTAGCGGGGACACAGATACGCAGTATTTT.